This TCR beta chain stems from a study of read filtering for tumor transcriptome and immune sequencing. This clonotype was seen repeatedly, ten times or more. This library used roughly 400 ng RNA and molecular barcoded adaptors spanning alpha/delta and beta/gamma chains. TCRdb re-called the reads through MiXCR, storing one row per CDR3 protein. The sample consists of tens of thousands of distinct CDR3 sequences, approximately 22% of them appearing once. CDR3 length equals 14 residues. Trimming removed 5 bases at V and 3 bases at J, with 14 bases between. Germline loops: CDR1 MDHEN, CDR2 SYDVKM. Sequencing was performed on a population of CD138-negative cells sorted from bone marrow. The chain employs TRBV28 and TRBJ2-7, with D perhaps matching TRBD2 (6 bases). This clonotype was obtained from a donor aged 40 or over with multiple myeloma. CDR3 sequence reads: CASSGPRESYEQYF. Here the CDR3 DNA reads TGTGCCAGCAGTGGGCCCCGGGAGAGCTACGAGCAGTACTTC.